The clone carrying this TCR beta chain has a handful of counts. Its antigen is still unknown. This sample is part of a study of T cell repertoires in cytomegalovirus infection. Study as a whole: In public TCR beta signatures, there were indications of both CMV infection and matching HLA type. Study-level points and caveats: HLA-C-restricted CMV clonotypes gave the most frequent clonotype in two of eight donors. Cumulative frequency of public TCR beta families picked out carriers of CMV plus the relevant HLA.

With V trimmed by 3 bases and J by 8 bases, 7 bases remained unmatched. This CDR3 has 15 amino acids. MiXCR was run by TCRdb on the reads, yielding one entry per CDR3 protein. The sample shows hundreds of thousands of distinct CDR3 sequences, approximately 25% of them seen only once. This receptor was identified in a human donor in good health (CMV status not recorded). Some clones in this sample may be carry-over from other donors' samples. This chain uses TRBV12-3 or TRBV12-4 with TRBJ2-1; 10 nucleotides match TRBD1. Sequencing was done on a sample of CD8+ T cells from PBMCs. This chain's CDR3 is CASSFPGQGLDEQFF. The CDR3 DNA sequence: TGTGCCAGCAGTTTCCCGGGACAGGGGCTTGATGAGCAGTTCTTC.